The 21 T cell receptor beta chains in this list originate from one sample, sequenced in a study of Ad26.COV2.S vaccination and SARS-CoV-2 variants. Repertoires were generated with immunoSEQ multiplex PCR, while TCRdb's copy carries only in-frame clones and drops some. The sample carries more than 300,000 clones, 85% recorded once. Described treatment: 15 to 20 received Ad26.COV2.S at low or high dose, single or two shots; about 5 received placebo; per-sample allocation not given. All samples were drawn on day 63, counting from the first vaccine or placebo injection. The sample in question was peripheral blood, obtained in a trial of Ad26.COV2.S vaccine versus placebo. The origin of the receptors is a person between 18 and 59 years old who received the Ad26.COV2.S COVID-19 vaccine or a placebo.

This clone was detected a few times. The V call is TRBV28, the J call TRBJ2-1, with TRBD2 as a possible D gene (6 bases). The CDR3 consists of 14 residues. CDR1 and CDR2 from the germline V gene are MDHEN and SYDVKM. Deletions cut 7 bases from V and 7 bases from J, with 17 bases between. DNA of the CDR3: TGTGCCAGCACTGGGGACTCCCCGGGGAATGAGCAGTTCTTC. Its translation: CASTGDSPGNEQFF.

The chain employs TRBV2 and TRBJ1-5, with D unresolved. The CDR3 runs 14 residues. V was trimmed by 2 bases and J by 4 bases, leaving 9 bases between them. Germline V gene lookup returns CDR1 SNHLY and CDR2 FYNNEI. The CDR3: CASSEQWRNQPQHF. CDR3 in DNA: TGTGCCAGCAGTGAACAGTGGAGAAATCAGCCCCAGCATTTT.

The chain uses TRBV7-6 and TRBJ1-1; 8 bases line up with TRBD1. CDR1 is SGHVS, CDR2 FNYEAQ, per germline. CDR3 size: 16 residues. After removal of 2 bases from V and 4 bases from J, the junction contained 9 bases not matched to a gene. The CDR3 spells CASSLRAGGAGTEAFF. The CDR3 DNA reads TGTGCCAGCAGCTTAAGGGCAGGGGGCGCCGGCACTGAAGCTTTCTTT. The full variable domain, completed using reference TRBV7-6 and TRBJ1-1, is GAGVSQSPRYKVTKRGQDVALRCDPISGHVSLYWYRQALGQGPEFLTYFNYEAQQDKSGLPNDRFSAERPEGSISTLTIQRTEQRDSAMYRCASSLRAGGAGTEAFFGQGTRLTVV.

The J gene is TRBJ2-5, the V gene TRBV7-2, with D uncertain. Trimming took off 3 bases at V and 4 bases at J, with 6 bases between the two ends. The CDR3 extends over 12 amino acids. The V gene's germline CDR1 is SGHTA and CDR2 FQGNSA. This CDR3 is CASSLYRETQYF. In DNA, the CDR3 is TGTGCCAGCAGCTTGTATCGAGAGACCCAGTACTTC.

V usage is TRBV7-6 and J usage is TRBJ2-3, with a tentative D call TRBD1 (6 bases). This CDR3 contains 16 residues. CDR1 is SGHVS, CDR2 FNYEAQ, per germline. Between the trimmed V and J ends, which lost 7 bases and 5 bases, there was a span of 22 bases. CDR3 DNA: TGTGCCAGCACCCAAGTCGGAACAGGGCTGGGAGATACGCAGTATTTT. Translated: CASTQVGTGLGDTQYF.

This clone was recorded once. The genes are TRBV7-2 and TRBJ2-7, with TRBD2 matching over 8 bases. This CDR3 region has 14 residues. V shed 3 bases, J shed 6 bases, and the junction held 7 bases outside the gene matches. Germline CDR1 and CDR2: SGHTA and FQGNSA. DNA for the CDR3: TGTGCCAGCAGCTTGGGGACTAGGAGTGGCGAGCAGTACTTC. This codes for CASSLGTRSGEQYF.

This clone came up once. V usage is TRBV6-5 and J usage is TRBJ2-1; 7 nucleotides match TRBD1. This CDR3 comprises 13 residues. CDR1 and CDR2 from the germline V gene are MNHEY and SVGAGI. Trimming removed 6 bases from V and 6 bases from J; junction bases left unmatched: 5. The CDR3 region is CASSGTDRNEQFF. As DNA, the CDR3 is TGTGCCAGCAGCGGGACAGACCGCAATGAGCAGTTCTTC.

The chain carries TRBV2 and TRBJ2-7, with 7 bases fitting TRBD1. The CDR3 length is 14 residues. V lost 5 bases, J lost 1 base, and 5 bases stayed unmatched. Germline CDR1 reads SNHLY; CDR2 reads FYNNEI. CDR3 region: CASSKGDSSYEQYF. The CDR3 coding sequence is TGTGCCAGCAGTAAAGGGGACAGTTCCTACGAGCAGTACTTC.

This chain links TRBV7-9 with TRBJ1-1; D possibly corresponds to TRBD1 (5 bases). Germline lookup yields CDR1 SEHNR and CDR2 FQNEAQ (reference sequence). V lost 1 base, J lost 6 bases, and 12 bases lay in between. The CDR3 runs 14 residues. The CDR3 sequence: CASSLGSDSPEAFF. The CDR3 DNA is TGTGCCAGCAGCTTAGGCTCCGACAGCCCTGAAGCTTTCTTT.

The J gene is TRBJ1-6, the V gene TRBV2, with 7 bases that match TRBD1. J was trimmed by 4 bases and V by 6 bases; bases with no gene match: 6. CDR3 length: 15 amino acids. Germline V gives CDR1 SNHLY, CDR2 FYNNEI. The CDR3 DNA reads TGTGCCAGCAGCGGGGACAGAGGATATAATTCACCCCTCCACTTT. It is translated as CASSGDRGYNSPLHF.

The chain joins TRBV2 to TRBJ1-2; D may be TRBD1 (5 bases). The V gene's germline CDR1 is SNHLY and CDR2 FYNNEI. The length of the CDR3 is 13 residues. V lost 3 bases and J lost 5, with 10 bases in between. The CDR3 region has the DNA TGTGCCAGCAGTGATGTGGGGGGTTATGGCTACACCTTC. Protein sequence: CASSDVGGYGYTF.

The rearrangement links TRBV21-1 to TRBJ1-4. TRBV21-1 is marked as a pseudogene. This CDR3 spans 14 amino acids. CDR3 loop: CASSKAAFNEKLFF. CDR3 nucleotide sequence: TGTGCCAGCAGCAAGGCAGCTTTTAATGAAAAACTGTTTTTT.

The chain uses TRBV6-5 and TRBJ2-7; D may be TRBD1 (6 bases). The CDR3 has 14 amino acids. V lost 5 bases and J 3 bases, leaving 14 bases between the germline ends. Germline CDR1 MNHEY, CDR2 SVGAGI. CDR3 in DNA: TGTGCCAGCAGTCTTTCGACAGGAGACTACGAGCAGTACTTC. Residues: CASSLSTGDYEQYF.

This rearrangement joins TRBV5-1 to TRBJ1-3; 7 bases are a match to TRBD1. The CDR3 loop spans 15 amino acids. V was clipped by 2 bases and J by 3 bases; unmatched bases: 5. CDR1 and CDR2 from the germline V gene are SGHRS and YFSETQ. CDR3 loop: CASSLDRVGGNTIYF. In nucleotides, the CDR3 is TGCGCCAGCAGCTTAGACAGGGTCGGTGGAAACACCATATATTTT.

This clone is a singleton in its sample. The chain uses TRBV18 and TRBJ1-2; 7 nucleotides match TRBD1. The CDR3 has 15 amino acids. Germline trimming cut 0 bases from V and 3 bases from J; bases unmatched to any gene: 4. Germline values: CDR1 KGHSH, CDR2 LQKENI. The chain's CDR3 is CASSPPTGPDYGYTF. The CDR3 coding sequence is TGTGCCAGCTCACCACCGACAGGGCCTGACTATGGCTACACCTTC. The full variable domain, with the rest looked up from reference TRBV18 and TRBJ1-2, is NAGVMQNPRHLVRRRGQEARLRCSPMKGHSHVYWYRQLPEEGLKFMVYLQKENIIDESGMPKERFSAEFPKEGPSILRIQQVVRGDSAAYFCASSPPTGPDYGYTFGSGTRLTVV.

The chain employs TRBV28 and TRBJ2-6, with no clear D. CDR1 MDHEN and CDR2 SYDVKM come from the germline V gene. Trimming removed 4 bases at V and 6 bases at J, with 7 bases between. The CDR3 is 13 amino acids. The CDR3 protein is CASSSPAANVLTF. CDR3 sequence (DNA): TGTGCCAGCAGTTCCCCGGCGGCCAACGTCCTGACTTTC.

The J gene is TRBJ2-2, the V gene TRBV19, with 9 nucleotides matching TRBD1. The CDR3 loop spans 15 amino acids. CDR1 LNHDA and CDR2 SQIVND come from the germline V gene (reference sequence). With 4 bases clipped from V and 8 bases from J, the junction kept 8 bases outside the gene matches. CDR3 residues: CASSKDRGPWGELFF. CDR3 in DNA: TGTGCCAGTAGTAAGGACAGGGGACCTTGGGGGGAGCTGTTTTTT.

The V gene is TRBV19, the J gene TRBJ1-1; D is unresolved. Germline CDR1 is LNHDA and CDR2 is SQIVND (reference sequence). The CDR3 consists of 16 residues. V dropped 3 bases and J dropped 0 bases, with 14 bases sitting between them. The CDR3 nucleotides are TGTGCCAGTAGTATCAGCCATGCAAGGGTGAACACTGAAGCTTTCTTT. Translation: CASSISHARVNTEAFF.

The chain employs TRBV9 and TRBJ2-4, with D possibly matching TRBD2 (5 bases). The germline CDR1 and CDR2 sequences are SGDLS and YYNGEE. V was shortened by 4 bases and J by 8 bases, with 16 bases between the two germline ends. The CDR3 runs 14 residues. In nucleotides, the CDR3 is TGTGCCAGCAGCTCGACCAACACCGGGGACATTCAGTACTTC. It specifies CASSSTNTGDIQYF. Full variable domain (remainder filled in from reference TRBV9 and TRBJ2-4): DSGVTQTPKHLITATGQRVTLRCSPRSGDLSVYWYQQSLDQGLQFLIQYYNGEERAKGNILERFSAQQFPDLHSELNLSSLELGDSALYFCASSSTNTGDIQYFGAGTRLSVL.

V is TRBV27 and J is TRBJ1-1; 11 bases are a match to TRBD1. Per the germline V gene, CDR1 is MNHEY and CDR2 is SMNVEV (reference sequence). This CDR3 comprises 13 residues. V trimming: 3 bases; J trimming: 6 bases; junction bases outside the gene matches: 0. CDR3 protein: CASSLGQGAEAFF. The CDR3 DNA sequence: TGTGCCAGCAGTTTGGGACAGGGGGCTGAAGCTTTCTTT.

This chain connects TRBV6-5 to TRBJ1-1, with TRBD1 matching 9 bases. Per germline, CDR1 MNHEY and CDR2 SVGAGI. Germline trimming cut 4 bases from V and 5 bases from J; bases unmatched to any gene: 5. The CDR3 length is 14 residues. The CDR3 protein is CASSLGQGITEAFF. CDR3 DNA sequence: TGTGCCAGCAGTTTAGGACAGGGGATAACTGAAGCTTTCTTT.